The TCR beta chain under discussion was sequenced for a study of cytomegalovirus exposure and HLA in healthy donors. The CDR3 spans 14 residues. The trim removed 1 base at V and 6 bases at J, leaving 1 base unmatched. Looked up from germline, CDR1 is KGHSY and CDR2 is FQNENV. Some clones are missing from TCRdb's copy, which holds only in-frame ones; the method was immunoSEQ multiplex PCR. The table lists roughly 60,000 clones, over 90% of them singletons. The receptor was derived from a man between 18 and 35 years old in good health and CMV-seronegative. Sequencing input: PBMCs. The chain joins TRBV16 to TRBJ2-1, with TRBD2 identical over 9 bases. CDR3: CASSQLLAGNEQFF. The CDR3 DNA reads TGTGCCAGCAGCCAATTACTAGCGGGCAATGAGCAGTTCTTC.